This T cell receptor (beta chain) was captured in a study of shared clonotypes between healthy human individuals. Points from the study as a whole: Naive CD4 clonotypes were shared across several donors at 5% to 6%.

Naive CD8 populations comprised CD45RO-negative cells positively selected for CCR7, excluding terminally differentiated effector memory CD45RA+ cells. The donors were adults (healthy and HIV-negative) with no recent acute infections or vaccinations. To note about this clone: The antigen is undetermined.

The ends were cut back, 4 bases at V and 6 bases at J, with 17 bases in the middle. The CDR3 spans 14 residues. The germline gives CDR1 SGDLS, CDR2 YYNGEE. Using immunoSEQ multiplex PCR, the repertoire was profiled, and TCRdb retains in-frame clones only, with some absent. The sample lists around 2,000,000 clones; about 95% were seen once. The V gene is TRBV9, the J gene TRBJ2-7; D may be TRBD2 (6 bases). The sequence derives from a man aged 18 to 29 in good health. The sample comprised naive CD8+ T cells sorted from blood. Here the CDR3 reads CASSPSGTPPEQYF. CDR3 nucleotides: TGTGCCAGCAGCCCGTCCGGGACTCCCCCCGAGCAGTACTTC.